The rows below give T cell receptor beta chains drawn from one sample of a study of cytomegalovirus exposure and HLA in healthy donors. Sequencing was performed with immunoSEQ multiplex PCR; in TCRdb, only in-frame clones are kept and a portion is missing. Among around 180,000 clones listed, approximately 78% were seen once. Sequencing was performed on PBMCs. All receptors derive from a male donor in good health and CMV-seronegative. Both conserved end residues are part of each CDR3. The D gene is left open where the match is weak. The size entry is marked missing in some rows and otherwise reads once, few, many or a size class.

TRBJ1-5 TRBD1 TRBV6-1 NA TGTGCCAGCAGTGAATTTAGGGGACAGGGGGGATATAGCAATCAGCCCCAGCATTTT CASSEFRGQGGYSNQPQHF
TRBJ2-7 NA TRBV4-2 few TGTGCCAGCAGCCAAGATCTTGGCGGGAACTACGAGCAGTACTTC CASSQDLGGNYEQYF
TRBJ2-5 TRBD2 TRBV4-3 few TGCGCCAGCAGTGGGACTAGAGGGACCCAGTACTTC CASSGTRGTQYF
TRBJ1-1 NA TRBV6-1 few TGTGCCAGCAGTGAACGGACATGGGGCGAGGACACTGAAGCTTTCTTT CASSERTWGEDTEAFF
TRBJ1-2 TRBD1 TRBV6-5 NA TGTGCCAGCAGTTACTCGGACAGGGATTACACCTTC CASSYSDRDYTF
TRBJ2-6 NA TRBV6-5 NA TGTGCCAGCAGAATGGTGAGCTCTGGGGCCAACGTCCTGACTTTC CASRMVSSGANVLTF
TRBJ2-7 TRBD2 TRBV15 few TGTGCCACCAGCAGAGTAACAGAGGGAGGGAGCGGGCAGTACTTC CATSRVTEGGSGQYF
TRBJ2-5 TRBD2 TRBV5-1 NA TGCGCCAGCAGCTTGGTGACTAGCGGGCAAGAGACCCAGTACTTC CASSLVTSGQETQYF
TRBJ2-5 TRBD1 TRBV4-3 NA TGCGCCAGCAGCCAAGAATATGGGACAGGGGGCCGAGAGACCCAGTACTTC CASSQEYGTGGRETQYF
TRBJ1-6 NA TRBV5-5 NA TGTGCCAGCAGCTTCCGGGACAACTATAATTCACCCCTCCACTTT CASSFRDNYNSPLHF
TRBJ2-1 TRBD2 TRBV28 NA TGTGCCAGCAGTTTAAGGAGGTTAAGGACACTAGCGGGAGTTCTCTACAATGAGCAGTTCTTC CASSLRRLRTLAGVLYNEQFF
TRBJ2-7 NA TRBV7-9 NA TGTTCCAGCAGCGCCGTTAGGACAGTAGGCTACGAGCAGTACTTC CSSSAVRTVGYEQYF
TRBJ2-7 TRBD1 TRBV7-3 NA TGTGCCAGCAGCCCCGGACAGGGGGCATACGAGCAGTACTTC CASSPGQGAYEQYF
TRBJ2-2 TRBD2 TRBV5-1 NA TGCGCCAGCAGCTTACTAGCGGGGGCTAACACCGGGGAGCTGTTTTTT CASSLLAGANTGELFF
TRBJ2-7 TRBD1 TRBV29-1 NA TGCAGCGTTGAAACCCTGGGACAGGGCTACTACGAGCAGTACTTC CSVETLGQGYYEQYF
TRBJ2-5 NA TRBV2 NA TGTGCCAGCGGCATGCTAGGGGGGGCCCCAGAGACCCAGTACTTC CASGMLGGAPETQYF
TRBJ2-7 NA TRBV27 NA TGTGCCAGCAGAGACAGGTCTCCCTACGAGCAGTACTTC CASRDRSPYEQYF
TRBJ1-1 TRBD1 TRBV9 few TGTGCCAGCAGCGCCGACAGGGTACGCACTGAAGCTTTCTTT CASSADRVRTEAFF
TRBJ1-1 NA TRBV2 NA TGTGCCAGCAGTAGCCACGAGATGAACACTGAAGCTTTCTTT CASSSHEMNTEAFF
TRBJ2-7 TRBD2 TRBV5-1 few TGCGCCAGCAGCTTGGGGACTAGCGGGAGGGCCTTCGAGCAGTACTTC CASSLGTSGRAFEQYF
TRBJ2-5 TRBD2 TRBV7-2 NA TGTGCCAGCAGCCGGCCGGGACTAGCGGATTCGTGGGAGACCCAGTACTTC CASSRPGLADSWETQYF
TRBJ2-5 TRBD2 TRBV9 NA TGTGCCAGCAGCGTATTCCTCGGGGGGCAAGAGACCCAGTACTTC CASSVFLGGQETQYF